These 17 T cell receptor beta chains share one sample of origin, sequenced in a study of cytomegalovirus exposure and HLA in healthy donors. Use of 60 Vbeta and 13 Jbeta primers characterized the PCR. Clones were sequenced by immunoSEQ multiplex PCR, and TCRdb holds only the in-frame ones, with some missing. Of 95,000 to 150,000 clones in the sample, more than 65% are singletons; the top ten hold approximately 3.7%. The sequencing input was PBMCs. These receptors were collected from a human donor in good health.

In DNA, the CDR3 is TGCGCCAGCAGCCCCGGACAGGGAGGTCAAGAGACCCAGTACTTC. This sequence encodes CASSPGQGGQETQYF. The V gene is TRBV5-1, the J gene TRBJ2-5, with 8 bases fitting TRBD1. Per germline, CDR1 SGHRS and CDR2 YFSETQ. The CDR3 runs to 15 residues. Trimming took 4 bases from V and 2 from J; bases not matched to a gene: 7.

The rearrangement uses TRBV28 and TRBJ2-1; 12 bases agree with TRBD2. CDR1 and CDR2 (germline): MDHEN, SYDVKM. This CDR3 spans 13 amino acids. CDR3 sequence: CATTSGSSREQFF. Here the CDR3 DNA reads TGTGCTACGACTAGCGGGAGTTCCAGGGAGCAGTTCTTC.

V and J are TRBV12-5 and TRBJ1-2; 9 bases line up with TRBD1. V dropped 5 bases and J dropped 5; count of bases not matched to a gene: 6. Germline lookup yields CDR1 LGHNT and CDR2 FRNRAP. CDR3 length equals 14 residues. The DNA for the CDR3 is TGTGCTAGTGGTCCAATACAGGGGGCGTATGGCTACACCTTC. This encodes CASGPIQGAYGYTF.

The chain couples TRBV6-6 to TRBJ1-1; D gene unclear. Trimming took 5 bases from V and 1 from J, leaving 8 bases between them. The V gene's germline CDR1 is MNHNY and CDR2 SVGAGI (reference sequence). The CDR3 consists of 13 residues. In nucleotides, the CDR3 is TGTGCCAGCAGTCTCACAGAGAACACTGAAGCTTTCTTT. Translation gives CASSLTENTEAFF.

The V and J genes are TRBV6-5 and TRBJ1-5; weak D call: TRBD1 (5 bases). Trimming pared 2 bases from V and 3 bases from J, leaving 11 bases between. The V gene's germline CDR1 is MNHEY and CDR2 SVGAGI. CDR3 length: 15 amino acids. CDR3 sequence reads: CASSYGQGDNQPQHF. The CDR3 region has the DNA TGTGCCAGCAGTTACGGGCAGGGTGACAATCAGCCCCAGCATTTT.

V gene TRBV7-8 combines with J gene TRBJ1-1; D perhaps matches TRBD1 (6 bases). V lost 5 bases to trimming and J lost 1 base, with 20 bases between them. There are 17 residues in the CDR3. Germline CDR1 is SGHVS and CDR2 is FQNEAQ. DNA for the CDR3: TGTGCCAGCAGCACGACAGGAATTTATTACCCGAACACTGAAGCTTTCTTT. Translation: CASSTTGIYYPNTEAFF.

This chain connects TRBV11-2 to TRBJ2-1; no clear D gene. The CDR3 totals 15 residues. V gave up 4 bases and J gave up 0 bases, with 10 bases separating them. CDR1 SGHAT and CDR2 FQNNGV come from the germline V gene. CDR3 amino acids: CASSSKLNSYNEQFF. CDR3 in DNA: TGTGCCAGCAGCTCCAAACTAAACTCCTACAATGAGCAGTTCTTC.

This CDR3 is CASSEALGGYGYTF. DNA of the CDR3: TGTGCCAGCAGTGAAGCGCTTGGCGGCTATGGCTACACCTTC. The rearrangement links TRBV2 to TRBJ1-2, with D unresolved. This CDR3 comprises 14 residues. Trimming removed 0 bases from V and 4 bases from J, with 9 bases in between. Germline V CDR1 and CDR2: SNHLY, FYNNEI.

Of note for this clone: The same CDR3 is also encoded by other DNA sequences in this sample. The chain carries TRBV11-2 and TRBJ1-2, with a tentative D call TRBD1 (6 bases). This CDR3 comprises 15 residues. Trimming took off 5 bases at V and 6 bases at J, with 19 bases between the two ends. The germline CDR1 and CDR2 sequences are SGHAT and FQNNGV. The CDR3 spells CASSLLRGSTHGYTF. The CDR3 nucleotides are TGTGCCAGCAGCCTTCTGAGGGGGTCGACGCATGGCTACACCTTC. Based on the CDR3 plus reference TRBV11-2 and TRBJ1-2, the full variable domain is EAGVAQSPRYKIIEKRQSVAFWCNPISGHATLYWYQQILGQGPKLLIQFQNNGVVDDSQLPKDRFSAERLKGVDSTLKIQPAKLEDSAVYLCASSLLRGSTHGYTFGSGTRLTVV.

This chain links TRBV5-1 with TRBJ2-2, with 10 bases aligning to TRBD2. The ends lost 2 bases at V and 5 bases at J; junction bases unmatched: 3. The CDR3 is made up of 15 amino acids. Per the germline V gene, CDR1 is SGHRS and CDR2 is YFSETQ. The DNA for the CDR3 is TGCGCCAGCAGCTTCCTTAGCGGGGGGACCGGGGAGCTGTTTTTT. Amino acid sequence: CASSFLSGGTGELFF.

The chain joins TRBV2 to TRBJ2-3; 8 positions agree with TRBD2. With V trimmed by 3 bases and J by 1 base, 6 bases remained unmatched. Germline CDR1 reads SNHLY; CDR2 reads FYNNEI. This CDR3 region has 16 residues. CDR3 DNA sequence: TGTGCCAGCAGTGACTCCCCAGCGGGAGGCACAGATACGCAGTATTTT. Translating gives CASSDSPAGGTDTQYF.

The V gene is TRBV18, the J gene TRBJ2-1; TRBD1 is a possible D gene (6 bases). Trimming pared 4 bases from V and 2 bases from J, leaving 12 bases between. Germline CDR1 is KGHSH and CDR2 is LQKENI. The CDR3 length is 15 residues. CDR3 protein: CASSQVQGTYNEQFF. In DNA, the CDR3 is TGTGCCAGCTCACAGGTACAGGGTACCTACAATGAGCAGTTCTTC.

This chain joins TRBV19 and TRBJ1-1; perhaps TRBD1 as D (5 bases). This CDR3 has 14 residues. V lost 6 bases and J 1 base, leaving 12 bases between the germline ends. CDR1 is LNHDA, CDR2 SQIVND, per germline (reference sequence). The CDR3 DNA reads TGTGCCAGTAGGCCAAGGGGAGGGAACACTGAAGCTTTCTTT. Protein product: CASRPRGGNTEAFF.

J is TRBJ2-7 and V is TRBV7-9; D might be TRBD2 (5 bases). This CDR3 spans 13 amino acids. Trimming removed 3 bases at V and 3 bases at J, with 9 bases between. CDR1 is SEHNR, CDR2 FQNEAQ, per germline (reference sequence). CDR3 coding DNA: TGTGCCAGCAGCTTTTCGGGGTTCTACGAGCAGTACTTC. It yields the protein CASSFSGFYEQYF.

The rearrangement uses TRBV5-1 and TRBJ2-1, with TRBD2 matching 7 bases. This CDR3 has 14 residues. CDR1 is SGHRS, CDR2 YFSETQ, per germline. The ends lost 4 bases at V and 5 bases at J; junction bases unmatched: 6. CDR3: CASSRGERDNEQFF. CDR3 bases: TGCGCCAGCAGCCGGGGGGAGCGGGACAATGAGCAGTTCTTC.

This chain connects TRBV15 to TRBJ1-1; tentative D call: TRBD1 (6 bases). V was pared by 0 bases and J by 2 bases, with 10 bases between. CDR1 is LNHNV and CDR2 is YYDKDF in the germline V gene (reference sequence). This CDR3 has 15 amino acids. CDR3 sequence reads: CATSRDQGTNTEAFF. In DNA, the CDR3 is TGTGCCACCAGCAGAGATCAGGGGACCAACACTGAAGCTTTCTTT.

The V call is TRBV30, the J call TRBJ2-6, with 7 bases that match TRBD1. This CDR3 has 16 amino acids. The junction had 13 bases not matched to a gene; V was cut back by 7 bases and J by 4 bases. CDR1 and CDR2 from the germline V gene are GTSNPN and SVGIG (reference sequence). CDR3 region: CASLVTGAGGANVLTF. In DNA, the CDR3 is TGTGCCTCTTTGGTTACAGGGGCGGGCGGGGCCAACGTCCTGACTTTC.